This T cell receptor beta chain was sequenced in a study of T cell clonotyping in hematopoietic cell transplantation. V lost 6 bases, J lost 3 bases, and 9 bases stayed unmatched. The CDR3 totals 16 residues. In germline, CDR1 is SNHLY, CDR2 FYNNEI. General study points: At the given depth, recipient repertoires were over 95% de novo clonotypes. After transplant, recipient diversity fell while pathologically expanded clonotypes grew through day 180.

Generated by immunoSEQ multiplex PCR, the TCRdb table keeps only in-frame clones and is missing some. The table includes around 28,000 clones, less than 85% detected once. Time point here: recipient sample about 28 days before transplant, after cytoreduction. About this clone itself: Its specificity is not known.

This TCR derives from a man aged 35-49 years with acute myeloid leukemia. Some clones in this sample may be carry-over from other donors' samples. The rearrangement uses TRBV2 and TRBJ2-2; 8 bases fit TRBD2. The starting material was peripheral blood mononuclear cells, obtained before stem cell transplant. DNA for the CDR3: TGTGCCAGCAGCCAGCAGGGACTAGTTGACACCGGGGAGCTGTTTTTT. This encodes CASSQQGLVDTGELFF.